Each of the 25 T cell receptor beta chains below was sequenced from the same sample in a study of identical twins. TCRdb reprocessed the 5' RACE reads via MiXCR and lists one record per CDR3 protein. The top ten hold approximately 0.9% of the sample, which has fewer than 500,000 distinct CDR3 sequences, 14% seen once. The same data also went into a second study, on yellow fever vaccine responses in identical twins.

The material sequenced was CD4+ T cells sorted from blood. These receptors were obtained from a woman between 18 and 30 years old in good health.

Only a few counts were recorded for this clonotype. This rearrangement joins TRBV10-3 to TRBJ2-2; D perhaps matches TRBD2 (5 bases). The CDR3 length is 14 residues. Between the trimmed V and J ends, which lost 1 base and 5 bases, there was a span of 8 bases. In germline, CDR1 is ENHRY, CDR2 SYGVKD. In nucleotides, the CDR3 is TGTGCCATCAGTGAGTTCCGGGGTACCGGGGAGCTGTTTTTT. Translating gives CAISEFRGTGELFF.

This clonotype was counted many times. The gene calls are TRBV29-1 and TRBJ2-7; D might be TRBD1 (6 bases). The ends were cut back, 4 bases at V and 2 bases at J, with 15 bases in the middle. The CDR3 has 14 residues. Germline V lookup: CDR1 SQVTM, CDR2 ANQGSEA. The CDR3 nucleotides are TGCAGCGTTGTTATCGGGACACTAGCCTACGAGCAGTACTTC. Protein sequence: CSVVIGTLAYEQYF.

This clonotype was detected only a few times. V is TRBV19 and J is TRBJ2-2; weak D call: TRBD2 (5 bases). This CDR3 contains 14 residues. V lost 3 bases and J lost 7, with 12 bases in between. From germline, CDR1 is LNHDA and CDR2 SQIVND (reference sequence). The CDR3, as DNA: TGTGCCAGTAGTATCCTCGGGGATGGCGGGGAGCTGTTTTTT. Translated, it gives CASSILGDGGELFF.

This clonotype was counted between two and nine times. This chain uses TRBV3-1 with TRBJ2-5; 10 positions match TRBD2. The V gene's germline CDR1 is LGHDT and CDR2 YNNKEL (reference sequence). V lost 4 bases, J lost 5 bases, and 19 bases stayed unmatched. The CDR3 is made up of 19 amino acids. The CDR3 nucleotides read TGTGCCAGCAGCCCTAGTTACAGGTGGGCTAGCGGGGGCAACGAGACCCAGTACTTC. This sequence encodes CASSPSYRWASGGNETQYF.

The rearrangement links TRBV5-1 to TRBJ2-5, with no clear D. The V end lost 6 bases, the J end lost 1 base, and 7 bases lay between the germline ends. Germline-derived CDR1 and CDR2 are SGHRS and YFSETQ. The CDR3 runs 12 residues. CDR3 bases: TGCGCCAGCACATACTCCCAAGAGACCCAGTACTTC. This sequence encodes CASTYSQETQYF.

This clonotype appeared a few times. V is TRBV5-1 and J is TRBJ2-3, with 13 nucleotides matching TRBD2. Germline loops: CDR1 SGHRS, CDR2 YFSETQ. CDR3 length equals 16 residues. The ends lost 7 bases at V and 4 bases at J; junction bases unmatched: 9. Written as DNA, the CDR3 is TGCGCCAGCCAGTCAGGGACTAGCGGGGCGTCAGATACGCAGTATTTT. Protein sequence: CASQSGTSGASDTQYF.

This clonotype was recorded many times. CDR3 DNA: TGTGCCATCAGTGTGGAGGGTTGGGGTAACGAGCAGTACTTC. It translates to CAISVEGWGNEQYF. The chain joins TRBV10-3 to TRBJ2-7; the D gene is possibly TRBD2 (6 bases). V was shortened by 4 bases and J by 5 bases, with 15 bases between the two germline ends. Germline V gene lookup returns CDR1 ENHRY and CDR2 SYGVKD. CDR3 length equals 14 residues.

There are a few counts of this clonotype. The chain combines TRBV12-3 or TRBV12-4 with TRBJ1-5; 8 nucleotides align to TRBD1. V gave up 7 bases and J gave up 4 bases; unmatched junction bases: 9. The CDR3 has 15 residues. In nucleotides, the CDR3 is TGTGCCAGCATGCAACAGGGGGGACTTAATCAGCCCCAGCATTTT. Its translation: CASMQQGGLNQPQHF.

The V call is TRBV10-1, the J call TRBJ2-1; perhaps TRBD2 as D (6 bases). CDR1 WNHNN and CDR2 SYGVQD come from the germline V gene (reference sequence). There are 14 residues in the CDR3. Trimming took off 6 bases at V and 3 bases at J, with 12 bases between the two ends. The CDR3 sequence is CASRPGGDYNEQFF. The CDR3 nucleotides are TGCGCCAGCAGGCCTGGCGGGGACTACAATGAGCAGTTCTTC.

The chain recombines TRBV27 with TRBJ2-2; D is perhaps TRBD2 (5 bases). Germline-derived CDR1 and CDR2 are MNHEY and SMNVEV (reference sequence). The CDR3 runs 18 residues. V lost 7 bases to trimming and J lost 4 bases, with 25 bases between them. The CDR3 loop reads CASTSDFPSGSFTGELFF. The CDR3 nucleotides read TGTGCCAGCACCAGCGATTTCCCCTCGGGGTCCTTCACCGGGGAGCTGTTTTTT.

This clonotype was seen ten or more times. The V gene is TRBV2, the J gene TRBJ1-1; the D gene is possibly TRBD1 (6 bases). Germline lookup yields CDR1 SNHLY and CDR2 FYNNEI. The CDR3 extends over 13 amino acids. Trimming pared 7 bases from V and 6 bases from J, leaving 15 bases between. CDR3 bases: TGTGCCAGCACCCGGGATTCAGGGGCTGAAGCTTTCTTT. Amino acid sequence: CASTRDSGAEAFF.

This chain links TRBV27 with TRBJ2-2; 7 nucleotides match TRBD2. V shed 3 bases, J shed 0 bases, and the junction held 1 base outside the gene matches. The CDR3 spans 15 residues. CDR1 MNHEY and CDR2 SMNVEV come from the germline V gene (reference sequence). CDR3 in amino acids: CASSFREANTGELFF. CDR3 DNA sequence: TGTGCCAGCAGTTTCCGGGAGGCGAACACCGGGGAGCTGTTTTTT.

This clonotype occurred a few times. The chain couples TRBV20-1 to TRBJ2-3; TRBD2 aligns across 8 bases. V dropped 2 bases and J dropped 3; count of bases not matched to a gene: 7. Germline CDR1 reads DFQATT; CDR2 reads SNEGSKA (reference sequence). This CDR3 is built from 15 residues. In nucleotides, the CDR3 is TGCAGTGCTAGACTCAATAGCGGGATTACAGATACGCAGTATTTT. Protein product: CSARLNSGITDTQYF.

This clonotype came up many times. V is TRBV29-1 and J is TRBJ2-5; D uncertain. Looked up from germline, CDR1 is SQVTM and CDR2 is ANQGSEA. V lost 7 bases and J 4 bases, leaving 10 bases between the germline ends. The CDR3 consists of 11 residues. In DNA form, the CDR3 reads TGCAGCGCGGGCCCCCCAGAGACCCAGTACTTC. Encoded protein: CSAGPPETQYF.

This clonotype has just a few counts. The chain joins TRBV3-1 to TRBJ2-3; possible D gene TRBD2, 5 bases. Germline V gives CDR1 LGHDT, CDR2 YNNKEL (reference sequence). CDR3 size: 15 residues. The germline V and J ends were trimmed by 3 bases and 3 bases, with 13 bases remaining between them. CDR3 in amino acids: CASSQRERRTDTQYF. CDR3 coding DNA: TGTGCCAGCAGCCAGAGGGAAAGGCGAACAGATACGCAGTATTTT.

This clonotype was found a few times. The rearrangement uses TRBV7-2 and TRBJ2-1; TRBD2 might be the D (5 bases). Trimming cost V 4 bases and J 7 bases, with 14 bases left between them. Germline CDR1 is SGHTA and CDR2 is FQGNSA. The CDR3 loop spans 14 amino acids. Here the CDR3 reads CASSSSRVANEQFF. CDR3 nucleotide sequence: TGTGCCAGCAGCTCATCGCGGGTCGCAAATGAGCAGTTCTTC.

This clonotype was detected a few times. The V and J genes are TRBV3-1 and TRBJ2-5, with D perhaps assigned TRBD1 or TRBD2 (5 bases each). CDR1 and CDR2 from the germline V gene are LGHDT and YNNKEL (reference sequence). Trimming shortened V by 1 base and J by 1 base, and 13 bases separated the two germline ends. CDR3 length equals 16 residues. CDR3 protein: CASSQASGHTQETQYF. CDR3 coding DNA: TGTGCCAGCAGCCAAGCGAGCGGACACACCCAAGAGACCCAGTACTTC.

The gene calls are TRBV5-1 and TRBJ2-3; 7 positions agree with TRBD2. This CDR3 contains 18 residues. V lost 4 bases, J lost 1 base, and 15 bases stayed unmatched. Germline V gene data show CDR1 as SGHRS and CDR2 as YFSETQ. Here the CDR3 DNA reads TGCGCCAGCAGCGTTACTAGAGGGAGGGCCCTCGGCACAGATACGCAGTATTTT. Residues: CASSVTRGRALGTDTQYF.

V usage is TRBV20-1 and J usage is TRBJ2-1; D is perhaps TRBD2 (7 bases). The germline V gene encodes CDR1 DFQATT and CDR2 SNEGSKA (reference sequence). The germline V and J ends were trimmed by 6 bases and 0 bases, with 15 bases remaining between them. This CDR3 region has 15 residues. The CDR3 coding sequence is TGCAGTGCCGGGGGGCGGGGGAGCTCCTACAATGAGCAGTTCTTC. Amino acids: CSAGGRGSSYNEQFF.

The CDR3 is CASSKAGKRGAEYF. CDR3 nucleotide sequence: TGTGCCAGCAGCAAAGCAGGGAAACGGGGAGCGGAATACTTC. The rearrangement uses TRBV21-1 and TRBJ2-7; the DNA was not compared with TRBD1, the D call given in the table. TRBV21-1 is given as a pseudogene. This CDR3 has 14 amino acids.

The chain couples TRBV28 to TRBJ1-2, with TRBD1 matching over 10 bases. The trim removed 4 bases at V and 4 bases at J, leaving 12 bases unmatched. CDR1 and CDR2 (germline): MDHEN, SYDVKM. The CDR3 has 17 amino acids. The CDR3 protein is CASSSSRDRGVAYGYTF. For the CDR3, the DNA is TGTGCCAGCAGTTCGTCCCGGGACAGGGGAGTGGCCTATGGCTACACCTTC.

This clonotype was detected ten times or more. Because the CDR3's place on the DNA is in doubt, the DNA is left out and the CDR3 is given as listed by TCRdb. The chain combines TRBV12-3 or TRBV12-4 with TRBJ1-6. The CDR3 length is 12 residues, termini included. CDR3 region: CASSSSPSPLHF.

V is TRBV12-3 or TRBV12-4 and J is TRBJ1-2, with D perhaps matching TRBD1 (6 bases). This CDR3 is 13 amino acids long. V lost 9 bases and J lost 7, with 18 bases in between. The CDR3 loop reads CASTAGQWSGYTF. CDR3 nucleotide sequence: TGTGCCAGTACTGCTGGACAGTGGAGTGGCTACACCTTC.

This clonotype was counted a few times. This chain links TRBV5-1 with TRBJ2-3; TRBD2 might be the D (6 bases). The CDR3 consists of 16 residues. Germline loops: CDR1 SGHRS, CDR2 YFSETQ. V lost 0 bases, J lost 4 bases, and 15 bases lay in between. The CDR3 sequence is CASSLERWRGPDTQYF. The CDR3 DNA follows: TGCGCCAGCAGCTTGGAACGGTGGCGGGGCCCAGATACGCAGTATTTT.

This clonotype was seen at least ten times. The V gene is TRBV25-1, the J gene TRBJ2-5; D gene uncertain. Per germline, CDR1 MGHDK and CDR2 SYGVNS. The CDR3 has 14 amino acids. V dropped 1 base and J dropped 4 bases, with 10 bases sitting between them. CDR3 DNA: TGTGCCAGCAGTGAATGGCTCAAGGGAGAGACCCAGTACTTC. Its translation is CASSEWLKGETQYF.